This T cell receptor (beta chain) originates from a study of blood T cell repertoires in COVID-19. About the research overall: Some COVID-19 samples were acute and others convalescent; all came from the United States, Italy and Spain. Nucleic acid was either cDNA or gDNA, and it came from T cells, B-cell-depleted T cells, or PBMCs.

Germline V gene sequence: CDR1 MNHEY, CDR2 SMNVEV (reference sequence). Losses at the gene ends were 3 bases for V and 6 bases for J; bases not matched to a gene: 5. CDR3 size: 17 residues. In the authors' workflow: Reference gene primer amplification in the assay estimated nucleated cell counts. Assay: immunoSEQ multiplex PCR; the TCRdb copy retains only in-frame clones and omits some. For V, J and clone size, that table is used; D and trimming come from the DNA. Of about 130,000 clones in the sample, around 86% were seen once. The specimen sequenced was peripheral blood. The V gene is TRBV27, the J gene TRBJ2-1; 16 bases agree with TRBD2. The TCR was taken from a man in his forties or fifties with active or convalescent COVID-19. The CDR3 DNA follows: TGTGCCAGCAGTTTTGGGACTAGCGGGGGGGCTGGCAATGAGCAGTTCTTC. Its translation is CASSFGTSGGAGNEQFF.